These 14 T cell receptor beta chains were sequenced from one sample in a study of cytomegalovirus exposure and HLA in healthy donors. The study ran its PCR with 60 Vbeta and 13 Jbeta primers. Sequenced by immunoSEQ multiplex PCR; TCRdb stores in-frame clones only, minus some. The sample yields around 200,000 clones, 70% to 75% seen once. The source material was PBMCs. Receptor source: a man younger than 40 in good health and CMV-seropositive.

The chain is built from TRBV4-3 and TRBJ2-3; TRBD2 matches at 11 bases. This CDR3 is 16 amino acids long. Trimming took 6 bases from V and 0 from J; bases not matched to a gene: 5. Germline V CDR1 and CDR2: LGHNA, YSLEER. Here the CDR3 reads CASSSSGGSSTDTQYF. The CDR3 coding sequence is TGCGCCAGCAGTTCTAGCGGGGGGTCTAGCACAGATACGCAGTATTTT.

The rearrangement joins TRBV7-9 to TRBJ1-3; D possibly corresponds to TRBD1 (6 bases). The CDR3 totals 14 residues. Trimming took off 3 bases at V and 4 bases at J, with 10 bases between the two ends. Looked up from germline, CDR1 is SEHNR and CDR2 is FQNEAQ (reference sequence). CDR3 coding DNA: TGTGCCAGCAGCTTTCGGGACAAGGGAAACACCATATATTTT. Protein: CASSFRDKGNTIYF.

V gene TRBV5-6 combines with J gene TRBJ1-2, with 8 bases fitting TRBD1. V was clipped by 1 base and J by 4 bases; unmatched bases: 3. CDR1 SGHDT and CDR2 YYEEEE come from the germline V gene. This CDR3 comprises 14 residues. CDR3: CASSLNRGVYGYTF. The CDR3 DNA sequence: TGTGCCAGCAGCTTGAACAGGGGGGTCTATGGCTACACCTTC.

CDR3 coding DNA: TGTGCCAGCAGTGAAACTAGCGGGGGGCTCTATGAGCAGTTCTTC. Its protein product is CASSETSGGLYEQFF. The chain is built from TRBV2 and TRBJ2-1; 12 bases fit TRBD2. The trim removed 2 bases at V and 8 bases at J, leaving 4 bases unmatched. Germline V gene lookup returns CDR1 SNHLY and CDR2 FYNNEI. This CDR3 has 15 residues.

V is TRBV30 and J is TRBJ1-1; D remains ambiguous. The ends were cut back, 0 bases at V and 6 bases at J, with 14 bases in the middle. Germline CDR1 is GTSNPN and CDR2 is SVGIG (reference sequence). CDR3 size: 14 residues. For the CDR3, the DNA is TGTGCCTGGAGTGTACGATCCCTCAGCGCTGAAGCTTTCTTT. Translation gives CAWSVRSLSAEAFF.

This chain uses TRBV27 with TRBJ2-3; the match to TRBD2 covers 13 bases. From germline, CDR1 is MNHEY and CDR2 SMNVEV (reference sequence). This CDR3 spans 15 amino acids. V lost 8 bases and J lost 4; bases outside the gene matches: 6. The CDR3 is CASQRLAGGADTQYF. CDR3 nucleotides: TGTGCCAGCCAAAGACTAGCGGGGGGTGCAGATACGCAGTATTTT.

The V and J genes are TRBV5-6 and TRBJ2-7; 7 nucleotides line up with TRBD1. With V trimmed by 4 bases and J by 3 bases, 7 bases remained unmatched. This CDR3 contains 14 residues. CDR1 and CDR2 (germline): SGHDT, YYEEEE. In nucleotides, the CDR3 is TGTGCCAGCAGCCGATTTGACAGGGACTACGAGCAGTACTTC. Encoded protein: CASSRFDRDYEQYF.

The chain recombines TRBV19 with TRBJ2-7, with 7 bases aligning to TRBD1. Germline CDR1 reads LNHDA; CDR2 reads SQIVND (reference sequence). This CDR3 has 14 residues. With V trimmed by 6 bases and J by 8 bases, 13 bases remained unmatched. The CDR3 reads CASRLDRLSDKQYF. Here the CDR3 DNA reads TGTGCCAGTAGACTGGACAGGTTATCGGATAAGCAGTACTTC.

The table lists this clone with a count of one. The J gene is TRBJ2-7, the V gene TRBV4-3; 7 bases are a match to TRBD2. Trimming cost V 1 base and J 4 bases; bases outside gene matches: 10. This CDR3 is built from 16 residues. Germline V lookup: CDR1 LGHNA, CDR2 YSLEER. The CDR3 spells CASSQVGPGGSYEQYF. DNA of the CDR3: TGCGCCAGCAGCCAAGTTGGTCCGGGGGGATCATACGAGCAGTACTTC.

The V gene is TRBV5-1, the J gene TRBJ2-7; TRBD1 agrees at 7 bases. The V gene end was trimmed by 0 bases and the J gene end by 5 bases; junction bases not matched to a gene: 2. Per the germline V gene, CDR1 is SGHRS and CDR2 is YFSETQ. CDR3 length: 13 amino acids. This chain's CDR3 is CASSLGTGDEQYF. The CDR3 DNA follows: TGCGCCAGCAGCTTGGGAACAGGGGACGAGCAGTACTTC.

In nucleotides, the CDR3 is TGCGCCAGCAGCTGGGGGCCCGGTAGGACCGGAGCTAATGAAAAACTGTTTTTT. Its protein is CASSWGPGRTGANEKLFF. The chain recombines TRBV5-1 with TRBJ1-4, with D possibly being TRBD1 (6 bases). Germline CDR1 reads SGHRS; CDR2 reads YFSETQ. The ends were cut back, 3 bases at V and 3 bases at J, with 21 bases in the middle. The CDR3 is made up of 18 amino acids.

V gene TRBV11-2 combines with J gene TRBJ1-6, with a possible D match to TRBD1 (6 bases). The V end was cut by 8 bases, the J end by 9 bases, with 17 bases between. Germline assignment: CDR1 SGHAT and CDR2 FQNNGV. This CDR3 region has 14 residues. CDR3 in DNA: TGTGCCAGCCGAGGGGGGGGTAGTATTTCACCCCTCCACTTT. It yields the protein CASRGGGSISPLHF.

Comments on this clone: One junction end disagrees with the germline gene, perhaps due to a read error. The chain uses TRBV7-7 and TRBJ2-5; possibly TRBD1 for D (6 bases). Germline V lookup: CDR1 SSHAT, CDR2 FNYEAQ (reference sequence). The CDR3 spans 14 residues. In DNA, the CDR3 is TGTGCTAGCAGCTTGGGGGCCGATGGGAGGACCCAGTACTTC. Encoded protein: CASSLGADGRTQYF.

CDR3 sequence: CASSQERRGQETQYF. CDR3 nucleotide sequence: TGCGCCAGCAGCCAAGAACGCCGGGGGCAAGAGACCCAGTACTTC. This chain joins TRBV4-3 and TRBJ2-5; possibly TRBD2 for D (6 bases). The CDR3 is made up of 15 amino acids. The germline V gene encodes CDR1 LGHNA and CDR2 YSLEER. V was cut by 0 bases and J by 2 bases, with 10 bases left in between.